This T cell receptor beta chain was captured in a study of shared clonotypes between healthy human individuals. This clone has more than one count but fewer than ten. The germline V gene has CDR1 SGHNT and CDR2 YYREEE (reference sequence). Trimming cost V 7 bases and J 2 bases; bases outside gene matches: 6. This CDR3 contains 14 residues. Profiled with immunoSEQ multiplex PCR; TCRdb holds only in-frame clones, not every one. The top ten hold approximately 1.8% of the sample, which has roughly 700,000 clones, about 74% seen once. The sequence derives from a woman aged 25 to 39 in good health. Source material: memory CD4+ T cells sorted from blood. Subset meaning: CD45RA-negative fraction. The rearrangement uses TRBV5-4 and TRBJ2-3; 8 nucleotides agree with TRBD2. Here the CDR3 reads CASLRGLDTDTQYF. The DNA for the CDR3 is TGTGCCAGCTTGCGGGGACTAGACACAGATACGCAGTATTTT.